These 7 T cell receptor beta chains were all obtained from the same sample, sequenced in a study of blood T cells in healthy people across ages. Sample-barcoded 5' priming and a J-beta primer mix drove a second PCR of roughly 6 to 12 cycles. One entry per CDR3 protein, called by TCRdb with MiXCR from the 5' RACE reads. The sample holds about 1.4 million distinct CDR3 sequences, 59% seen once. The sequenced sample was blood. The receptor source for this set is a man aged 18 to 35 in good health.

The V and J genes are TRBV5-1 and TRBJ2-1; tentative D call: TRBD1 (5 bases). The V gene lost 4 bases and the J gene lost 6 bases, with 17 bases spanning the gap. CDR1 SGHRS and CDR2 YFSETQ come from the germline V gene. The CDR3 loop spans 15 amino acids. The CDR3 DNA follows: TGCGCCAGCAGCATCTACCTTGACAGTGGCAATGAGCAGTTCTTC. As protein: CASSIYLDSGNEQFF. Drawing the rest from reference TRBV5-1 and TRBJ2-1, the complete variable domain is KAGVTQTPRYLIKTRGQQVTLSCSPISGHRSVSWYQQTPGQGLQFLFEYFSETQRNKGNFPGRFSGRQFSNSRSEMNVSTLELGDSALYLCASSIYLDSGNEQFFGPGTRLTVL.

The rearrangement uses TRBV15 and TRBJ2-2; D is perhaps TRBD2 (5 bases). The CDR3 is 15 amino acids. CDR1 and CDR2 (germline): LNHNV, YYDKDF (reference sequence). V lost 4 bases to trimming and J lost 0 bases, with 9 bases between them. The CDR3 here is CATSTVSANTGELFF. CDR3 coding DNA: TGTGCCACCAGCACGGTTAGCGCGAACACCGGGGAGCTGTTTTTT.

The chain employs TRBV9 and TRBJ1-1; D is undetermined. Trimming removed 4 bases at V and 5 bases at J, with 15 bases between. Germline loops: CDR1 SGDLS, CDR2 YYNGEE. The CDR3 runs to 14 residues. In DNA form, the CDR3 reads TGTGCCAGCAGCAGCACTACCCCGGGGACTGAAGCTTTCTTT. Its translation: CASSSTTPGTEAFF.

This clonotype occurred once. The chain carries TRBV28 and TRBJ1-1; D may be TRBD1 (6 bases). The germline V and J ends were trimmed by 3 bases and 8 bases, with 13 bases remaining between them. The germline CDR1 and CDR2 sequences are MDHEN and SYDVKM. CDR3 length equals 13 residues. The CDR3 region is CASSLPGQTEAFF. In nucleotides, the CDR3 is TGTGCCAGCAGTTTGCCCGGACAGACCGAAGCTTTCTTT.

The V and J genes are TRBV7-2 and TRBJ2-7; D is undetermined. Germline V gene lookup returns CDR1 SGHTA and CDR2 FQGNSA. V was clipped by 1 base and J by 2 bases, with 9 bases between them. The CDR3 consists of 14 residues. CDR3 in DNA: TGTGCCAGCAGCTTAGTTGCCAGAACCTACGAGCAGTACTTC. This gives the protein CASSLVARTYEQYF.

The CDR3 region is CATSDRTPGTSDEQYF. For the CDR3, the DNA is TGTGCCACCAGTGATCGGACACCCGGGACTAGCGACGAGCAGTACTTC. The rearrangement uses TRBV24-1 and TRBJ2-7; 10 nucleotides align to TRBD2. The germline gives CDR1 KGHDR, CDR2 SFDVKD. V gave up 3 bases and J gave up 5 bases; unmatched junction bases: 9. The CDR3 runs 16 residues.

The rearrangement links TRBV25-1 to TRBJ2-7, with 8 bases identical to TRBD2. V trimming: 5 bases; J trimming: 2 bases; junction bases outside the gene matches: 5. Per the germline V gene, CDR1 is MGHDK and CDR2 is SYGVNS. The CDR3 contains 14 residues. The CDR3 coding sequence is TGTGCCAGCAGTCGGGCGGGAGGCGCCTACGAGCAGTACTTC. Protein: CASSRAGGAYEQYF.